This T cell receptor (beta chain) emerged from a study of beta chain features in type 1 diabetes. Trimming took off 6 bases at V and 3 bases at J, with 12 bases between the two ends. This CDR3 region has 13 residues. In germline, CDR1 is KGHSH, CDR2 LQKENI. The whole isolated RNA underwent reverse transcription, so sequencing captured expressed TCRB transcripts. Sequenced by immunoSEQ multiplex PCR; TCRdb stores in-frame clones only, minus some. This repertoire shows fewer than 550,000 clones, over 10% found once; its top ten account for approximately 0.05%. Sorting that relied on CD45RO/CCR7/CD25/CD127/CD95/CD27 yielded CD4+ naive, central memory, regulatory and stem cell-like memory cells. Populations isolated by sorting all had purity greater than 95%. Many counts were recorded for this clone. Its specificity is unknown. Study conclusions and caveats: Possible PCR preference for shorter templates applied equally to patients and controls. Researchers report that Type 1 diabetes patients had moderately but significantly shorter TCRB CDR3s across all four CD4+ subsets.

The chain uses TRBV18 and TRBJ2-7; tentatively, D is TRBD1 (6 bases). This sequence was found in a woman in her late teens or twenties in good health. Sequenced material: naive CD4+ T cells from blood. CDR3 sequence reads: CASSSGQGYEQYF. DNA of the CDR3: TGTGCCAGCTCGTCGGGACAAGGCTACGAGCAGTACTTC.